The 8 T cell receptor beta chains below come from one sample, sequenced in a study of Ad26.COV2.S vaccination and SARS-CoV-2 variants. Treatment in this sample: some 20 received Ad26.COV2.S at low or high dose, single or two shots; 5 received placebo; per-sample allocation not given. Samples were taken on day 63 after the first vaccine or placebo injection. Profiled with immunoSEQ multiplex PCR; TCRdb holds only in-frame clones, not every one. The sample shows 400,000 to 500,000 clones, roughly 90% of them seen only once. The material was peripheral blood, obtained in a trial of Ad26.COV2.S vaccine versus placebo. The receptors were sampled from a person between 18 and 60 years old who received the Ad26.COV2.S COVID-19 vaccine or a placebo.

The V and J genes are TRBV5-6 and TRBJ2-5; TRBD2 matches 9 bases. The CDR3 loop spans 15 amino acids. Germline assignment: CDR1 SGHDT and CDR2 YYEEEE. V lost 0 bases to trimming and J lost 3 bases; unmatched junction nucleotides: 3. The DNA for the CDR3 is TGTGCCAGCAGCTTGGGAGCGGGGGGAAAAGAGACCCAGTACTTC. Protein product: CASSLGAGGKETQYF.

This chain uses TRBV5-1 with TRBJ2-7; 9 bases match TRBD1. CDR1 SGHRS and CDR2 YFSETQ come from the germline V gene. The CDR3 runs to 14 residues. V lost 4 bases and J lost 7; bases outside the gene matches: 9. The CDR3 is CASSVRDRAEEQYF. The CDR3 DNA reads as TGCGCCAGCAGCGTCCGGGACAGGGCTGAAGAGCAGTACTTC. Variable domain in full (rest from reference TRBV5-1 and TRBJ2-7): KAGVTQTPRYLIKTRGQQVTLSCSPISGHRSVSWYQQTPGQGLQFLFEYFSETQRNKGNFPGRFSGRQFSNSRSEMNVSTLELGDSALYLCASSVRDRAEEQYFGPGTRLTVT.

This clone appeared once. The J gene is TRBJ2-5, the V gene TRBV20-1, with no clear D. Germline V gives CDR1 DFQATT, CDR2 SNEGSKA (reference sequence). The V end lost 3 bases, the J end lost 1 base, and 3 bases lay between the germline ends. The CDR3 contains 11 residues. CDR3 nucleotide sequence: TGCAGTGCTAGCGCCCAAGAGACCCAGTACTTC. It translates to CSASAQETQYF.

This clone was seen a single time. This chain uses TRBV7-9 with TRBJ1-4; possible D gene TRBD1, 5 bases. This CDR3 comprises 13 residues. The ends were cut back, 5 bases at V and 7 bases at J, with 11 bases in the middle. Germline assignment: CDR1 SEHNR and CDR2 FQNEAQ (reference sequence). The CDR3 loop is CASSIGRGEKLFF. The CDR3 bases are TGTGCCAGCAGCATAGGGAGGGGTGAAAAACTGTTTTTT.

As DNA, the CDR3 is TGTGCCAGCATGCTAGCGGGGGGGTTTACAGATACGCAGTATTTT. It specifies CASMLAGGFTDTQYF. The rearrangement links TRBV28 to TRBJ2-3; 12 bases map to TRBD2. This CDR3 comprises 15 residues. The V segment lost 7 bases and the J segment 3 bases; nucleotides outside the gene matches: 5. Germline-derived CDR1 and CDR2 are MDHEN and SYDVKM.

This sequence joins TRBV5-1 and TRBJ2-1; a possible D gene is TRBD2 (5 bases). Per the germline V gene, CDR1 is SGHRS and CDR2 is YFSETQ. V was clipped by 4 bases and J by 4 bases, with 9 bases between them. The CDR3 runs to 13 residues. CDR3 coding DNA: TGCGCCAGCAGCAACGGGGTATACAATGAGCAGTTCTTC. It is translated as CASSNGVYNEQFF.

V and J are TRBV18 and TRBJ1-5; possibly TRBD1 for D (5 bases). Germline V gene data show CDR1 as KGHSH and CDR2 as LQKENI. V lost 1 base and J lost 5, with 9 bases in between. The CDR3 is 14 amino acids. The CDR3 here is CASSPLQGHQPQHF. As DNA, the CDR3 is TGTGCCAGCTCACCACTCCAGGGCCATCAGCCCCAGCATTTT. The variable domain in full, with the rest retrieved from reference TRBV18 and TRBJ1-5, is NAGVMQNPRHLVRRRGQEARLRCSPMKGHSHVYWYRQLPEEGLKFMVYLQKENIIDESGMPKERFSAEFPKEGPSILRIQQVVRGDSAAYFCASSPLQGHQPQHFGDGTRLSIL.

The chain links TRBV5-5 to TRBJ2-5, with D possibly TRBD1 on 6 matching bases. Germline CDR1 and CDR2: SGHKS and YYEKEE (reference sequence). Trimming took 4 bases from V and 1 from J, leaving 11 bases between them. CDR3 length equals 14 residues. The CDR3 protein is CASSPGQRQETQYF. The CDR3 nucleotides are TGTGCCAGCAGCCCCGGACAGCGCCAAGAGACCCAGTACTTC.